The next 14 T cell receptor beta chains were all read from a single sample in a study of cytomegalovirus exposure and HLA in healthy donors. Amplification used 60 Vbeta primers and 13 Jbeta primers. The repertoire was sequenced with immunoSEQ multiplex PCR; TCRdb's copy has only in-frame clones and lacks some. The table lists fewer than 150,000 clones, 77% of them singletons. Material for sequencing was PBMCs. The origin of the receptors is a human donor in good health.

The rearrangement uses TRBV11-2 and TRBJ1-2, with D possibly TRBD1 on 5 matching bases. From germline, CDR1 is SGHAT and CDR2 FQNNGV. V was pared by 4 bases and J by 8 bases, with 23 bases between. This CDR3 contains 16 residues. The CDR3 DNA is TGTGCCAGCAGCTCTGGCCTGATACAGGCGTCGTGGGGCTACACCTTC. This translates into CASSSGLIQASWGYTF.

Only one count was recorded for this clone. CDR3 in amino acids: CASSYSATNEKLFF. In DNA, the CDR3 is TGTGCCAGCAGTTACAGCGCAACTAATGAAAAACTGTTTTTT. The chain combines TRBV6-5 with TRBJ1-4; D ambiguous. Germline V gene data show CDR1 as MNHEY and CDR2 as SVGAGI. V was pared by 2 bases and J by 0 bases, with 4 bases between. This CDR3 region has 14 residues.

The CDR3 coding sequence is TGTGCCAGTAGCAACCAGCTAGCCAATCAGCCCCAGCATTTT. This codes for CASSNQLANQPQHF. The chain employs TRBV19 and TRBJ1-5; D gene unclear. Germline V lookup: CDR1 LNHDA, CDR2 SQIVND (reference sequence). The CDR3 consists of 14 residues. V was trimmed by 6 bases and J by 3 bases, leaving 12 bases between them.

CDR3 sequence reads: CASSSHGNEQFF. The CDR3 nucleotides read TGTGCCAGCAGCTCCCACGGCAATGAGCAGTTCTTC. The chain is built from TRBV11-2 and TRBJ2-1; the D is unclear. Per germline, CDR1 SGHAT and CDR2 FQNNGV. V dropped 4 bases and J dropped 6 bases, with 7 bases sitting between them. The CDR3 runs to 12 residues.

The chain carries TRBV4-2 and TRBJ1-5; the D is unclear. CDR1 LGHNA and CDR2 YNFKEQ come from the germline V gene. This CDR3 comprises 13 residues. V dropped 7 bases and J dropped 7 bases, with 14 bases sitting between them. CDR3 protein: CASKGSPGQPQHF. CDR3 DNA: TGTGCCAGCAAGGGCAGTCCGGGGCAGCCCCAGCATTTT.

The gene calls are TRBV29-1 and TRBJ2-1, with TRBD2 matching over 13 bases. With V trimmed by 4 bases and J by 6 bases, 3 bases remained unmatched. Germline V gene lookup returns CDR1 SQVTM and CDR2 ANQGSEA. The CDR3 contains 14 residues. The CDR3 region is CSVAGTSGVNEQFF. CDR3 in DNA: TGCAGCGTTGCCGGGACTAGCGGGGTCAATGAGCAGTTCTTC.

V and J are TRBV6-1 and TRBJ1-1; D not certain. The CDR3 extends over 13 amino acids. V lost 6 bases, J lost 1 base, and 9 bases lay in between. Germline V gives CDR1 MNHNS, CDR2 SASEGT. The CDR3 region is CASRLRQNTEAFF. As DNA, the CDR3 is TGTGCCAGCAGACTTAGACAGAACACTGAAGCTTTCTTT.

This clone was counted a single time. This chain joins TRBV15 and TRBJ1-2; D is undetermined. The germline CDR1 and CDR2 sequences are LNHNV and YYDKDF (reference sequence). Trimming stripped 5 bases from V and 8 bases from J, with 18 bases between. The CDR3 has 14 residues. Here the CDR3 reads CATSDGWVTGGYTF. DNA for the CDR3: TGTGCCACCAGCGATGGATGGGTAACGGGGGGCTACACCTTC.

The genes are TRBV25-1 and TRBJ1-1; 7 bases agree with TRBD1. This CDR3 spans 15 amino acids. V lost 6 bases, J lost 0 bases, and 7 bases stayed unmatched. Germline V gives CDR1 MGHDK, CDR2 SYGVNS. Here the CDR3 reads CASRPRQGLNTEAFF. CDR3 sequence (DNA): TGTGCCAGCAGACCGAGACAGGGTTTGAACACTGAAGCTTTCTTT.

Details on this clone: Other DNA variants within this sample encode the same CDR3. The gene calls are TRBV2 and TRBJ1-4, with TRBD1 matching 7 bases. The CDR3 length is 14 residues. Losses at the gene ends were 4 bases for V and 8 bases for J; bases not matched to a gene: 7. From germline, CDR1 is SNHLY and CDR2 FYNNEI. The CDR3 here is CASSAGGQAEKLFF. The DNA for the CDR3 is TGTGCCAGCAGTGCAGGCGGACAGGCCGAAAAACTGTTTTTT.

The chain couples TRBV18 to TRBJ1-1; 10 nucleotides align to TRBD1. V shed 6 bases, J shed 0 bases, and the junction held 7 bases outside the gene matches. The CDR3 covers 16 residues. Germline loops: CDR1 KGHSH, CDR2 LQKENI. The CDR3 spells CASSLGQGVLNTEAFF. DNA of the CDR3: TGTGCCAGCTCGTTAGGACAGGGGGTGTTGAACACTGAAGCTTTCTTT.

The rearrangement joins TRBV11-2 to TRBJ2-3; D uncertain. This CDR3 spans 12 amino acids. Trimming pared 2 bases from V and 4 bases from J, leaving 4 bases between. From germline, CDR1 is SGHAT and CDR2 FQNNGV. CDR3 loop: CASSLQADTQYF. CDR3 bases: TGTGCCAGCAGCTTACAGGCAGATACGCAGTATTTT.

This chain joins TRBV18 and TRBJ1-3; 7 positions agree with TRBD1. Germline CDR1 reads KGHSH; CDR2 reads LQKENI. V shed 2 bases and J 4 bases; nucleotides not matched to a gene: 8. The CDR3 totals 16 residues. The CDR3, as DNA: TGTGCCAGCTCACCATCACAGGGGCTTAGCGGAAACACCATATATTTT. Protein: CASSPSQGLSGNTIYF.

The chain links TRBV6-6 to TRBJ1-1; D may be TRBD1 (6 bases). Germline V CDR1 and CDR2: MNHNY, SVGAGI (reference sequence). The V end was cut by 5 bases, the J end by 3 bases, with 16 bases between. The CDR3 consists of 15 residues. Here the CDR3 DNA reads TGTGCCAGCAGTGACAAACAGGGTTCGTACACTGAAGCTTTCTTT. Translating gives CASSDKQGSYTEAFF.